This TCR beta chain was captured by sequencing in a study of CD8 T cells in Susac syndrome. Whole-study findings and limits: The CD4+ T cell repertoires in Susac syndrome did not show any clonal expansion.

To note about this clonotype: Its cognate antigen is unknown.

The patients with Susac syndrome satisfied recently defined diagnostic criteria for either definite or probable disease. RNA amounts of roughly 0.45 to 1 ug underwent reverse transcription with random hexamers. Via MiXCR, TCRdb re-called the immunoSEQ multiplex PCR reads, giving one row per CDR3 protein. In the table there are some 180,000 distinct CDR3 sequences, about 95% of which are singletons. The TCR was taken from a human donor with Susac syndrome. Sequencing was carried out using CD4+ T cells from PBMCs.

The CDR3 reads CSVDGGGAYGYTF. The CDR3, as DNA: TGCAGCGTTGATGGGGGGGGCGCCTATGGCTACACCTTC. The chain recombines TRBV29-1 with TRBJ1-2; D is perhaps TRBD1 (6 bases). In germline, CDR1 is SQVTM, CDR2 ANQGSEA. V was shortened by 3 bases and J by 4 bases, with 12 bases between the two germline ends. The CDR3 runs 13 residues.